A selection of T cell receptor beta chains follows, all from one sample in a study of cytomegalovirus exposure and HLA in healthy donors. The repertoire was sequenced with immunoSEQ multiplex PCR; TCRdb's copy has only in-frame clones and lacks some. The sample has 150,000 to 200,000 clones, about 83% seen once. The source material was PBMCs. The origin of the receptors is a woman aged 30 to 39 in good health and CMV-seropositive. The CDR3 runs from the conserved cysteine through the conserved F or W. The order of the fields is J gene, D gene, V gene, clone size, CDR3 DNA, CDR3 protein. A D gene is named only where the DNA matches it firmly. Clone size is stated in some rows and not others, as once, few, many or a class when expanded.

j_call: TRBJ2-1; d_call: .; v_call: TRBV5-4; clone_size: .; cdr3_nt: TGTGCCAGCAGAGAGTTTTACAATGAGCAGTTCTTC; cdr3_aa: CASREFYNEQFF
j_call: TRBJ2-1; d_call: .; v_call: TRBV5-4; clone_size: .; cdr3_nt: TGTGCCAGCAGCTTACTTGCGGGGAGACGTGAGCAGTTCTTC; cdr3_aa: CASSLLAGRREQFF
j_call: TRBJ1-4; d_call: .; v_call: TRBV5-6; clone_size: once; cdr3_nt: TGTGCCAGCAGCTTCCGGGTGGGGGCCTTTAATGAAAAACTGTTTTTT; cdr3_aa: CASSFRVGAFNEKLFF
j_call: TRBJ2-3; d_call: TRBD2; v_call: TRBV10-2; clone_size: few; cdr3_nt: TGCGCCACGGGGGGGCCGGGCACAGATACGCAGTATTTT; cdr3_aa: CATGGPGTDTQYF
j_call: TRBJ1-2; d_call: TRBD1; v_call: TRBV5-5; clone_size: .; cdr3_nt: TGTGCCAGCAGCTACAACCGGGACAGCTTGCTCTTC; cdr3_aa: CASSYNRDSLLF
j_call: TRBJ2-7; d_call: .; v_call: TRBV5-4; clone_size: few; cdr3_nt: TGTGCCAGCAGCTCCCCGGGAAACTGGACCTACGAGCAGTACTTC; cdr3_aa: CASSSPGNWTYEQYF
j_call: TRBJ1-1; d_call: TRBD1; v_call: TRBV7-9; clone_size: .; cdr3_nt: TGTGCCAGCAGCTCCAACAGGGGCCCGAACACTGAAGCTTTCTTT; cdr3_aa: CASSSNRGPNTEAFF
j_call: TRBJ1-2; d_call: .; v_call: TRBV25-1; clone_size: .; cdr3_nt: TGTGCCAGCCAGACACATTTACAATTAAGCTATGGCTACACCTTC; cdr3_aa: CASQTHLQLSYGYTF
j_call: TRBJ2-5; d_call: TRBD1; v_call: TRBV7-3; clone_size: .; cdr3_nt: TGTGCCAGCAGCCCGACAGGGCAAGGGGAGACCCAGTACTTC; cdr3_aa: CASSPTGQGETQYF
j_call: TRBJ2-1; d_call: .; v_call: TRBV5-1; clone_size: .; cdr3_nt: TGCGCCAGCAGCTTGGGGGGAGCCGGCAATGAGCAGTTCTTC; cdr3_aa: CASSLGGAGNEQFF
j_call: TRBJ1-5; d_call: .; v_call: TRBV10-2; clone_size: .; cdr3_nt: TGCGCCAGCAGTGAGTCGGGGAGCCATCAGCCCCAGCATTTT; cdr3_aa: CASSESGSHQPQHF
j_call: TRBJ1-3; d_call: TRBD1; v_call: TRBV7-9; clone_size: .; cdr3_nt: TGTGCCAGCAGCCTCCTCCGGGACAGGGAATCTGGAAACACCATATATTTT; cdr3_aa: CASSLLRDRESGNTIYF
j_call: TRBJ2-1; d_call: .; v_call: TRBV11-2; clone_size: .; cdr3_nt: TGTGCCAGCATCACGTCGTCAGGGGACAATGAGCAGTTCTTC; cdr3_aa: CASITSSGDNEQFF
j_call: TRBJ2-1; d_call: .; v_call: TRBV7-9; clone_size: .; cdr3_nt: TGTGCCAGCAGCTTGGAGGGGGGGGCCTACAATGAGCAGTTCTTC; cdr3_aa: CASSLEGGAYNEQFF
j_call: TRBJ2-2; d_call: .; v_call: TRBV7-8; clone_size: few; cdr3_nt: TGTGCCAGCAGCTCCCATCCTAGTTACACCGGGGAGCTGTTTTTT; cdr3_aa: CASSSHPSYTGELFF
j_call: TRBJ1-5; d_call: TRBD1; v_call: TRBV2; clone_size: .; cdr3_nt: TGTGCCAGCAGTTGGGGACAGGGAAAGAACAATCAGCCCCAGCATTTT; cdr3_aa: CASSWGQGKNNQPQHF